The present TCR beta chain was sequenced within a study of blood T cell repertoires in COVID-19. Study summary: T cells, B-cell-depleted T cells, or PBMCs provided the cDNA or gDNA that served as material.

Seattle patients were enrolled while actively infected and followed longitudinally. In the authors' methods: Nucleated cell number was recorded as an estimate derived from reference gene primer amplification. The method was immunoSEQ multiplex PCR; TCRdb's version includes in-frame clones alone and lacks a portion of them. D and trimming come from the DNA, and the V and J calls and clone size come from that table. The sample contains hundreds of thousands of clones, about 91% of which appear only once. V was cut by 5 bases and J by 5 bases, with 18 bases left in between. CDR3 length: 15 amino acids. The germline gives CDR1 LNHDA, CDR2 SQIVND (reference sequence).

The chain combines TRBV19 with TRBJ1-1; D possibly corresponds to TRBD1 (6 bases). The material sequenced was peripheral blood. The sequence derives from a woman aged 50 to 60 with COVID-19, enrolled during active disease. CDR3: CASSSQGAGETEAFF. The CDR3 DNA sequence: TGTGCCAGTAGTTCACAGGGTGCGGGTGAAACTGAAGCTTTCTTT.